This T cell receptor beta chain was identified during a study of Graves' ophthalmopathy and Graves' hyperthyroidism. Deletions cut 0 bases from V and 8 bases from J, with 11 bases between. The CDR3 is 13 amino acids. CDR1 SGHRS and CDR2 YFSETQ come from the germline V gene. Patients with other autoimmune diseases, uncontrolled infections, pregnancy or lactation were excluded. The PBMC fraction was derived from 9 to 10 ml of fresh peripheral blood. This clonotype occurred many times. Amplification from RNA transcripts yielded the TCR beta CDR3 regions. Second-round multiplex PCR came after a first-round RT-PCR that employed HTBI primers. Each CDR3 protein gets one entry after TCRdb re-called the multiplex PCR reads with MiXCR. The data hold some 400,000 distinct CDR3 sequences, with 15% to 20% observed a single time.

This clonotype originated in a woman between 18 and 29 years old with Graves' ophthalmopathy. The sequencing sample was made of peripheral blood. V usage is TRBV5-1 and J usage is TRBJ1-1; D possibly corresponds to TRBD1 (5 bases). Written as DNA, the CDR3 is TGCGCCAGCAGCTTGGGGTTGTGGGGGGAAGCTTTCTTT. The encoded protein is CASSLGLWGEAFF.